The 24 T cell receptor beta chains in this list originate from one sample, sequenced in a study of T cells in Graves' hyperthyroidism and ophthalmopathy. RNA transcripts were the template for amplifying TCR beta CDR3 regions. HTBI primers drove first-round RT-PCR of the TCR CDR3. TCRdb passed the multiplex PCR reads through MiXCR, listing each CDR3 protein once. The sample includes about 620,000 distinct CDR3 sequences, around 15% of them seen just once. Specimen: blood. These receptors all stem from a woman in her 30s with Graves' hyperthyroidism.

The chain has TRBV6-5 and TRBJ2-1, with TRBD2 identical over 16 bases. Losses at the gene ends were 2 bases for V and 9 bases for J; bases not matched to a gene: 7. Germline V gene sequence: CDR1 MNHEY, CDR2 SVGAGI. The CDR3 has 17 amino acids. CDR3 coding DNA: TGTGCCAGCAGTTACCCGGGACTAGCGGGAGGGGAGGCTGAGCAGTTCTTC. Amino acids: CASSYPGLAGGEAEQFF.

J is TRBJ1-6 and V is TRBV6-1; weak D call: TRBD1 (5 bases). Germline CDR1 and CDR2: MNHNS and SASEGT. The CDR3 has 17 residues. The V and J ends lost 1 base and 14 bases respectively, with 24 bases between them. The CDR3 is CASSEDPPQGGMRTLHF. The DNA for the CDR3 is TGTGCCAGCAGTGAAGACCCTCCGCAGGGAGGGATGAGAACCCTCCACTTT.

The V gene is TRBV9, the J gene TRBJ2-1; TRBD2 agrees at 11 bases. Germline V gene lookup returns CDR1 SGDLS and CDR2 YYNGEE. V lost 4 bases to trimming and J lost 11 bases; unmatched junction nucleotides: 11. This CDR3 region has 15 residues. CDR3 sequence: CASSPRTSGSSKQFF. CDR3 nucleotide sequence: TGTGCCAGCAGCCCCCGAACTAGCGGGAGTAGTAAGCAGTTCTTC.

This clonotype occurred many times. The genes are TRBV7-6 and TRBJ1-2, with D possibly TRBD1 on 5 matching bases. V dropped 5 bases and J dropped 7 bases, with 11 bases sitting between them. This CDR3 comprises 12 residues. Germline V CDR1 and CDR2: SGHVS, FNYEAQ. As DNA, the CDR3 is TGTGCCAGCAGCCCACCCCAGGGTGGCTACACCTTC. Protein: CASSPPQGGYTF.

This clonotype was detected ten times or more. This CDR3 reads CASRVIGGAVEQYF. The CDR3 nucleotides are TGTGCCAGCAGGGTTATTGGGGGGGCCGTCGAGCAGTACTTC. The chain links TRBV5-6 to TRBJ2-7, with D perhaps TRBD2 (7 bases). The CDR3 length is 14 residues. Trimming removed 5 bases at V and 6 bases at J, with 18 bases between. CDR1 is SGHDT and CDR2 is YYEEEE in the germline V gene.

CDR3 nucleotide sequence: TGTGCCAGCAGCTTGGTTCCCGGGACGGACACTGAAGCTTTCTTT. This sequence encodes CASSLVPGTDTEAFF. J is TRBJ1-1 and V is TRBV5-5; the D gene is possibly TRBD1 (5 bases). CDR1 and CDR2 (germline): SGHKS, YYEKEE (reference sequence). The CDR3 runs to 15 residues. V lost 0 bases to trimming and J lost 3 bases, with 12 bases between them.

This clonotype was found many times. The rearrangement uses TRBV27 and TRBJ2-3; D unresolved. The CDR3 extends over 15 amino acids. The germline CDR1 and CDR2 sequences are MNHEY and SMNVEV (reference sequence). Trimming removed 0 bases at V and 2 bases at J, with 9 bases between. CDR3 amino acids: CASSLSIGFTDTQYF. In DNA form, the CDR3 reads TGTGCCAGCAGTTTATCGATAGGGTTCACAGATACGCAGTATTTT.

The chain recombines TRBV6-1 with TRBJ2-7, with D maybe TRBD2 (6 bases). Germline CDR1 reads MNHNS; CDR2 reads SASEGT. This CDR3 contains 13 residues. V was pared by 8 bases and J by 0 bases, with 11 bases between. The CDR3 DNA sequence: TGTGCCAGCTGGAGCGGGTTCTCCTACGAGCAGTACTTC. It encodes CASWSGFSYEQYF.

This clonotype was detected a few times. This sequence joins TRBV10-3 and TRBJ2-7; 11 bases agree with TRBD2. CDR3 length: 13 amino acids. Looked up from germline, CDR1 is ENHRY and CDR2 is SYGVKD. Unmatched junction bases numbered 5, after V lost 6 bases and J lost 7 bases. This chain's CDR3 is CAIRTSGMREQYF. CDR3 bases: TGTGCCATCAGGACTAGCGGGATGAGGGAGCAGTACTTC.

In its sample, this clonotype was seen a few times. This rearrangement joins TRBV27 to TRBJ1-2; TRBD1 agrees at 12 bases. There are 14 residues in the CDR3. Germline V gene sequence: CDR1 MNHEY, CDR2 SMNVEV (reference sequence). V shed 8 bases, J shed 5 bases, and the junction held 6 bases outside the gene matches. The CDR3 DNA reads TGTGCCAGCCGGGACAGGGGGCAGGGGTATGGCTACACCTTC. This sequence encodes CASRDRGQGYGYTF.

This clonotype was detected ten times or more. V is TRBV2 and J is TRBJ1-2, with 8 bases identical to TRBD1. Germline V lookup: CDR1 SNHLY, CDR2 FYNNEI. This CDR3 comprises 16 residues. V lost 2 bases and J lost 3; bases outside the gene matches: 8. DNA for the CDR3: TGTGCCAGCAGTGAACGACTGACAGGGGCAGACTATGGCTACACCTTC. This sequence encodes CASSERLTGADYGYTF.

This clonotype was picked up a small number of times. The rearrangement links TRBV12-3 or TRBV12-4 to TRBJ2-5; D remains unclear. The CDR3 covers 13 residues. Trimming shortened V by 3 bases and J by 2 bases, and 7 bases separated the two germline ends. The CDR3 nucleotides read TGTGCCAGCAGTTTCGATACACAAGAGACCCAGTACTTC. This translates into CASSFDTQETQYF.

This clonotype was seen a few times. As DNA, the CDR3 is TGTGCCAGCAGCTTGGGCGGGGCTTTCGATACGCAGTATTTT. Encoded protein: CASSLGGAFDTQYF. The chain joins TRBV5-8 to TRBJ2-3, with D perhaps TRBD2 (6 bases). CDR1 SGHTS and CDR2 YDEGEE come from the germline V gene. The CDR3 contains 14 residues. V shed 0 bases and J shed 6 bases, with 11 bases lying between them.

The sample holds many counts of this clonotype. The CDR3 DNA reads TGTGCCAGCAGCCCGCCGGCCGGCCTTAAGGGCGGGGAGCTGTTTTTT. It translates to CASSPPAGLKGGELFF. This chain connects TRBV28 to TRBJ2-2; D is undetermined. The CDR3 extends over 16 amino acids. The V gene lost 6 bases and the J gene lost 7 bases, with 21 bases spanning the gap. Germline V gene sequence: CDR1 MDHEN, CDR2 SYDVKM.

V gene TRBV29-1 combines with J gene TRBJ2-1, with D perhaps being TRBD1 or TRBD2 (5 bases each). The CDR3 is made up of 15 amino acids. Per the germline V gene, CDR1 is SQVTM and CDR2 is ANQGSEA. Trimming stripped 4 bases from V and 7 bases from J, with 20 bases between. The CDR3 sequence: CSVVGREGTTNEQFF. In nucleotides, the CDR3 is TGCAGCGTTGTGGGGCGCGAGGGGACGACGAATGAGCAGTTCTTC.

This clonotype was seen only a few times. CDR3 loop: CAISGSSGDTAEAFF. Written as DNA, the CDR3 is TGTGCCATCAGTGGGTCGAGTGGGGACACGGCTGAAGCTTTCTTT. The chain couples TRBV10-3 to TRBJ1-1, with a tentative D call TRBD1 (6 bases). V was clipped by 4 bases and J by 6 bases, with 18 bases between them. This CDR3 has 15 amino acids. The germline V gene encodes CDR1 ENHRY and CDR2 SYGVKD.

The sample holds many counts of this clonotype. The V call is TRBV2, the J call TRBJ2-7; D ambiguous. CDR3 length: 10 amino acids. Trimming cost V 6 bases and J 4 bases, with 4 bases left between them. Per the germline V gene, CDR1 is SNHLY and CDR2 is FYNNEI. The CDR3 region is CASRRYEQYF. CDR3 DNA sequence: TGTGCCAGCAGGCGGTACGAGCAGTACTTC.

The chain links TRBV7-2 to TRBJ2-2; no clear D. Deletions cut 2 bases from V and 4 bases from J, with 11 bases between. CDR3 length: 15 residues. Per germline, CDR1 SGHTA and CDR2 FQGNSA. The chain's CDR3 is CASSLWGKGTGELFF. The CDR3 DNA follows: TGTGCCAGCAGCTTATGGGGAAAGGGCACCGGGGAGCTGTTTTTT.

The V gene is TRBV4-3, the J gene TRBJ2-1; the match to TRBD1 covers 8 bases. J was trimmed by 3 bases and V by 0 bases; bases with no gene match: 4. The CDR3 extends over 16 amino acids. Germline assignment: CDR1 LGHNA and CDR2 YSLEER. The CDR3 spells CASSQEDRDGYNEQFF. The CDR3 DNA reads as TGCGCCAGCAGCCAAGAGGACAGGGATGGCTACAATGAGCAGTTCTTC.

There are many counts of this clonotype. The chain uses TRBV30 and TRBJ2-1; 7 nucleotides agree with TRBD2. Germline values: CDR1 GTSNPN, CDR2 SVGIG (reference sequence). CDR3 length: 13 amino acids. V lost 6 bases to trimming and J lost 4 bases; unmatched junction nucleotides: 6. CDR3 sequence reads: CACLRGGYNEQFF. As DNA, the CDR3 is TGTGCCTGTCTCCGCGGGGGATACAATGAGCAGTTCTTC.

This chain connects TRBV7-2 to TRBJ1-2, with a tentative D call TRBD1 (5 bases). CDR3 size: 16 residues. Trimming took off 1 base at V and 3 bases at J, with 15 bases between the two ends. The germline V gene encodes CDR1 SGHTA and CDR2 FQGNSA. CDR3 amino acids: CASSLGAGRLDYGYTF. As DNA, the CDR3 is TGTGCCAGCAGCTTAGGGGCAGGGCGGTTGGACTATGGCTACACCTTC.

V is TRBV20-1 and J is TRBJ2-3, with 13 bases identical to TRBD2. The CDR3 has 16 amino acids. The germline CDR1 and CDR2 sequences are DFQATT and SNEGSKA (reference sequence). With 0 bases clipped from V and 4 bases from J, the junction kept 4 bases outside the gene matches. The CDR3 here is CSARETSGRAADTQYF. The CDR3 DNA sequence: TGCAGTGCTAGAGAAACTAGCGGGAGGGCCGCAGATACGCAGTATTTT.

This clonotype was counted at least ten times. V and J are TRBV28 and TRBJ2-1; TRBD2 agrees at 8 bases. CDR1 MDHEN and CDR2 SYDVKM come from the germline V gene. This CDR3 is 16 amino acids long. The V segment lost 6 bases and the J segment 1 base; nucleotides outside the gene matches: 8. The CDR3 DNA is TGTGCCAGCAGAACTGAAAGCGGGAGATCCTACAATGAGCAGTTCTTC. This gives the protein CASRTESGRSYNEQFF. Full variable domain (outside the CDR3, taken from reference TRBV28 and TRBJ2-1): DVKVTQSSRYLVKRTGEKVFLECVQDMDHENMFWYRQDPGLGLRLIYFSYDVKMKEKGDIPEGYSVSREKKERFSLILESASTNQTSMYLCASRTESGRSYNEQFFGPGTRLTVL.

The chain links TRBV5-1 to TRBJ2-5; 10 positions match TRBD1. V lost 6 bases, J lost 2 bases, and 7 bases stayed unmatched. This CDR3 spans 15 amino acids. Germline V CDR1 and CDR2: SGHRS, YFSETQ. CDR3 protein: CASKDGQGGQETQYF. DNA for the CDR3: TGCGCCAGCAAAGATGGACAGGGGGGGCAAGAGACCCAGTACTTC.